Shown below are 21 T cell receptor beta chains from a single sample sequenced in a study of T cell repertoires in cytomegalovirus infection. TCRdb passed the reads through MiXCR, listing each CDR3 protein once. The sample yields hundreds of thousands of distinct CDR3 sequences, more than 8% seen once. The sample was PBMCs. The source of these receptors is a human donor in good health (CMV status not recorded). Some clones in this sample may be carry-over from other donors' samples.

This clonotype has a count of ten or more. The chain combines TRBV4-1 with TRBJ2-7, with D possibly being TRBD1 (7 bases). The CDR3 has 15 amino acids. CDR1 is MGHRA, CDR2 YSYEKL, per germline. Trimming stripped 4 bases from V and 0 bases from J, with 13 bases between. The DNA for the CDR3 is TGCGCCAGCAGCCTCAGGGGGGATTACTCCTACGAGCAGTACTTC. Its protein is CASSLRGDYSYEQYF.

This clonotype was seen only a few times. J is TRBJ1-1 and V is TRBV20-1; 10 bases align to TRBD1. V shed 3 bases and J 5 bases; nucleotides not matched to a gene: 3. Germline V gives CDR1 DFQATT, CDR2 SNEGSKA (reference sequence). The CDR3 is 13 residues long. This CDR3 reads CSASPGQGTEAFF. CDR3 nucleotides: TGCAGTGCTAGCCCGGGACAGGGGACTGAAGCTTTCTTT.

This clonotype was counted between two and nine times. The chain is built from TRBV28 and TRBJ2-1; D is unresolved. V was trimmed by 3 bases and J by 4 bases, leaving 7 bases between them. This CDR3 spans 13 amino acids. Germline V gene data show CDR1 as MDHEN and CDR2 as SYDVKM. CDR3 sequence (DNA): TGTGCCAGCAGTTTTAGGTTATACAATGAGCAGTTCTTC. Protein: CASSFRLYNEQFF.

This clonotype turned up a few times. The V gene is TRBV7-2, the J gene TRBJ1-3; no definite D call. V lost 1 base and J 0 bases, leaving 7 bases between the germline ends. The CDR3 has 15 amino acids. CDR1 and CDR2 from the germline V gene are SGHTA and FQGNSA. Here the CDR3 DNA reads TGTGCCAGCAGCTTAGGCTTACTCTCTGGAAACACCATATATTTT. Translating gives CASSLGLLSGNTIYF.

As regards this clonotype: Germline is not matched at one junction end, which may reflect a read error. The chain is built from TRBV2 and TRBJ1-1; TRBD1 matches 7 bases. This CDR3 is 14 amino acids long. CDR1 is SNHLY, CDR2 FYNNEI, per germline. CDR3 DNA sequence: TGTGCCAGCAGTGAAGCAGGAGGGGGCACTGTAGCTTTCTTT. This translates into CASSEAGGGTVAFF. The full variable domain, its missing parts supplied by reference TRBV2 and TRBJ1-1, is EPEVTQTPSHQVTQMGQEVILRCVPISNHLYFYWYRQILGQKVEFLVSFYNNEISEKSEIFDDQFSVERPDGSNFTLKIRSTKLEDSAMYFCASSEAGGGTVAFFGQGTRLTVV.

This clonotype was observed many times. This rearrangement joins TRBV7-2 to TRBJ2-7; tentatively, D is TRBD2 (5 bases). This CDR3 is 14 amino acids long. CDR1 is SGHTA, CDR2 FQGNSA, per germline. Trimming removed 3 bases from V and 2 bases from J, with 11 bases in between. CDR3 in amino acids: CASSLAGPPYEQYF. Written as DNA, the CDR3 is TGTGCCAGCAGCTTGGCGGGCCCCCCCTACGAGCAGTACTTC.

This clonotype was recorded at least ten times. The chain is built from TRBV6-1 and TRBJ2-3, with D perhaps being TRBD1 or TRBD2 (5 bases each). Germline V lookup: CDR1 MNHNS, CDR2 SASEGT. This CDR3 region has 15 residues. V lost 5 bases, J lost 6 bases, and 18 bases lay in between. The CDR3 protein is CASSKPGPIDDTQYF. The CDR3, as DNA: TGTGCCAGCAGTAAACCGGGACCCATTGACGATACGCAGTATTTT.

In its sample, this clonotype was seen many times. The chain is built from TRBV7-2 and TRBJ1-1; D may be TRBD1 (6 bases). V dropped 2 bases and J dropped 2 bases, with 15 bases sitting between them. There are 16 residues in the CDR3. Germline-derived CDR1 and CDR2 are SGHTA and FQGNSA. The DNA of the CDR3 is TGTGCCAGCAGCTTAAGGCCCGGGGGCAGAAACACTGAAGCTTTCTTT. This translates into CASSLRPGGRNTEAFF.

This clonotype was seen many times. This chain joins TRBV2 and TRBJ2-1; no clear D gene. This CDR3 is 13 amino acids long. V shed 7 bases and J shed 5 bases, with 12 bases lying between them. Per the germline V gene, CDR1 is SNHLY and CDR2 is FYNNEI. The CDR3 region is CASTRVGNNEQFF. The CDR3 DNA reads as TGTGCCAGCACCAGAGTGGGAAACAATGAGCAGTTCTTC.

The chain employs TRBV7-2 and TRBJ1-4, with D possibly being TRBD1 (6 bases). Germline-derived CDR1 and CDR2 are SGHTA and FQGNSA. V was cut by 5 bases and J by 5 bases, with 15 bases left in between. This CDR3 region has 15 residues. The chain's CDR3 is CASSLSRGKNEKLFF. The CDR3 DNA is TGTGCCAGCAGCCTATCGAGGGGGAAAAATGAAAAACTGTTTTTT. The full variable domain, rest sourced from reference TRBV7-2 and TRBJ1-4, is GAGVSQSPSNKVTEKGKDVELRCDPISGHTALYWYRQSLGQGLEFLIYFQGNSAPDKSGLPSDRFSAERTGGSVSTLTIQRTQQEDSAVYLCASSLSRGKNEKLFFGSGTQLSVL.

This clonotype has ten or more counts. The chain couples TRBV7-2 to TRBJ1-5, with D tentatively TRBD1 (6 bases). The CDR3 consists of 15 residues. Trimming took off 5 bases at V and 3 bases at J, with 14 bases between the two ends. CDR1 and CDR2 (germline): SGHTA, FQGNSA. Here the CDR3 DNA reads TGTGCCAGCAGCGTCATGACAGGCGACAATCAGCCCCAGCATTTT. This sequence encodes CASSVMTGDNQPQHF. Filled out from reference TRBV7-2 and TRBJ1-5, the complete variable domain reads GAGVSQSPSNKVTEKGKDVELRCDPISGHTALYWYRQSLGQGLEFLIYFQGNSAPDKSGLPSDRFSAERTGGSVSTLTIQRTQQEDSAVYLCASSVMTGDNQPQHFGDGTRLSIL.

This chain links TRBV20-1 with TRBJ1-1; D possibly corresponds to TRBD1 (5 bases). Germline V CDR1 and CDR2: DFQATT, SNEGSKA (reference sequence). This CDR3 has 15 amino acids. Trimming shortened V by 6 bases and J by 4 bases, and 21 bases separated the two germline ends. The CDR3 sequence is CSAQRGGGRPTEAFF. In nucleotides, the CDR3 is TGCAGTGCCCAGCGTGGTGGGGGGAGGCCCACTGAAGCTTTCTTT.

This clonotype showed up just a few times. The chain is built from TRBV12-3 or TRBV12-4 and TRBJ1-3; 9 nucleotides match TRBD1. J lost 3 bases, V lost 5 bases, and 11 bases had no gene match. The CDR3 totals 17 residues. The CDR3 DNA reads TGTGCCAGCAGTGAGGGACAGGGATGGTCGGTTGGAAACACCATATATTTT. This codes for CASSEGQGWSVGNTIYF.

This clonotype occurred many times. The rearrangement links TRBV4-3 to TRBJ2-1, with TRBD1 identical over 7 bases. CDR3 length: 16 residues. V was pared by 0 bases and J by 7 bases, with 9 bases of the junction left unmatched. Germline loops: CDR1 LGHNA, CDR2 YSLEER. CDR3 in amino acids: CASSQEARGLWNEQFF. CDR3 nucleotides: TGCGCCAGCAGCCAAGAGGCGAGGGGGCTCTGGAATGAGCAGTTCTTC.

The V gene is TRBV15, the J gene TRBJ2-1; 10 nucleotides agree with TRBD2. V dropped 0 bases and J dropped 10; count of bases not matched to a gene: 9. This CDR3 spans 16 amino acids. Germline V lookup: CDR1 LNHNV, CDR2 YYDKDF (reference sequence). The CDR3 bases are TGTGCCACCAGCAGAGACGGGTCTAGCGGGAGCGTGGAGCAGTTCTTC. This encodes CATSRDGSSGSVEQFF.

The J gene is TRBJ1-2, the V gene TRBV20-1; weak D call: TRBD1 (6 bases). The V end lost 0 bases, the J end lost 6 bases, and 20 bases lay between the germline ends. The CDR3 spans 16 residues. CDR1 and CDR2 from the germline V gene are DFQATT and SNEGSKA (reference sequence). CDR3: CSARDRGDGPINGYTF. The DNA for the CDR3 is TGCAGTGCTAGAGATAGGGGGGACGGGCCGATCAATGGCTACACCTTC.

This clonotype occurred a few times. The V call is TRBV12-3 or TRBV12-4, the J call TRBJ1-1, with a weak D call TRBD1 (5 bases). This CDR3 comprises 14 residues. Trimming cost V 5 bases and J 6 bases, with 16 bases left between them. CDR3: CASSPGRAQPEAFF. Here the CDR3 DNA reads TGTGCCAGCAGTCCCGGCAGGGCCCAGCCTGAAGCTTTCTTT.

This clonotype was found many times. The rearrangement uses TRBV7-2 and TRBJ2-3; 14 positions agree with TRBD2. The junction had 10 bases not matched to a gene; V was cut back by 3 bases and J by 5 bases. The CDR3 sequence is 18 residues long. Germline lookup yields CDR1 SGHTA and CDR2 FQGNSA. CDR3 sequence reads: CASSFPRLAGGIVDTQYF. In nucleotides, the CDR3 is TGTGCCAGCAGCTTTCCAAGACTAGCGGGGGGGATTGTAGATACGCAGTATTTT.

The chain has TRBV20-1 and TRBJ1-5, with 8 nucleotides matching TRBD1. J lost 5 bases, V lost 4 bases, and 13 bases had no gene match. Germline CDR1 is DFQATT and CDR2 is SNEGSKA (reference sequence). This CDR3 is built from 16 residues. The CDR3 DNA reads as TGCAGTGCTAACGACAGGGGACGGTCTCACGATCAGCCCCAGCATTTT. The encoded protein is CSANDRGRSHDQPQHF.

The V call is TRBV11-2, the J call TRBJ1-1; TRBD1 is a possible D gene (6 bases). V was clipped by 5 bases and J by 11 bases, with 27 bases between them. The CDR3 runs to 16 residues. The germline CDR1 and CDR2 sequences are SGHAT and FQNNGV. CDR3 DNA: TGTGCCAGCAGCAATCCTCTGATCAGGACAGCCGACAGGGCTTTCTTT. Its protein is CASSNPLIRTADRAFF. The whole variable domain, remainder taken from reference TRBV11-2 and TRBJ1-1, is EAGVAQSPRYKIIEKRQSVAFWCNPISGHATLYWYQQILGQGPKLLIQFQNNGVVDDSQLPKDRFSAERLKGVDSTLKIQPAKLEDSAVYLCASSNPLIRTADRAFFGQGTRLTVV.

Many counts were recorded for this clonotype. The chain employs TRBV7-9 and TRBJ1-2, with D uncertain. Per the germline V gene, CDR1 is SEHNR and CDR2 is FQNEAQ (reference sequence). Trimming shortened V by 5 bases and J by 4 bases, and 14 bases separated the two germline ends. The CDR3 runs to 14 residues. The CDR3: CASSSLRATYGYTF. The CDR3 nucleotides read TGTGCCAGCAGCAGCCTGCGGGCTACCTATGGCTACACCTTC.